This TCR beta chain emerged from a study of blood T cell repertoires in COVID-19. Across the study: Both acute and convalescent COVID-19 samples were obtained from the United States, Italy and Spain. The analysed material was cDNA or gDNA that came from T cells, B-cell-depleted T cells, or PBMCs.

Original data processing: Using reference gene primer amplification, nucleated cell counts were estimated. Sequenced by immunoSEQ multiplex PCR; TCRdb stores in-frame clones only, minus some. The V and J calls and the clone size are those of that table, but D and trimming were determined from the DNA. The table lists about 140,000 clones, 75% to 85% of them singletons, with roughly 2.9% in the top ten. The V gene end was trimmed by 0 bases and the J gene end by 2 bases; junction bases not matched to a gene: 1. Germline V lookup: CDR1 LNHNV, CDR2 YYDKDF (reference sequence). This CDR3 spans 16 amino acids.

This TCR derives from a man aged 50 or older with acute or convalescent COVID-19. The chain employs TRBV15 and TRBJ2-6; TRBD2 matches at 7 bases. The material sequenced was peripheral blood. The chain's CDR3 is CATSRESGAGANVLTF. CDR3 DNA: TGTGCCACCAGCAGAGAAAGCGGGGCTGGGGCCAACGTCCTGACTTTC. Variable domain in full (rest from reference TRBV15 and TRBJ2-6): DAMVIQNPRYQVTQFGKPVTLSCSQTLNHNVMYWYQQKSSQAPKLLFHYYDKDFNNEADTPDNFQSRRPNTSFCFLDIRSPGLGDTAMYLCATSRESGAGANVLTFGAGSRLTVL.